One sample yielded the 25 T cell receptor beta chains listed below, sequenced in a study of patients and donors after allogeneic stem cell transplantation. TCRdb analysed the RT-PCR reads with MiXCR anew, one entry per CDR3 protein. The sample shows approximately 430,000 distinct CDR3 sequences, roughly 17% of them seen only once. The sequenced sample was blood, either unsorted or a sorted T cell fraction (not recorded which). The receptors come from a human donor who was either an allogeneic HSCT recipient or a stem cell or donor lymphocyte infusion donor (not recorded which). It is not recorded whose cells these are; they may come from a transplant donor.

This clonotype was seen a few times. The chain is built from TRBV6-1 and TRBJ2-7; D perhaps matches TRBD1 (6 bases). The germline V gene encodes CDR1 MNHNS and CDR2 SASEGT. V lost 10 bases, J lost 6 bases, and 19 bases lay in between. The CDR3 extends over 13 amino acids. As DNA, the CDR3 is TGTGCCACCCGAGGGGGACGCGTCGGCGAGCAGTACTTC. This codes for CATRGGRVGEQYF.

The chain joins TRBV15 to TRBJ2-6; D not resolved. Germline CDR1 reads LNHNV; CDR2 reads YYDKDF (reference sequence). Trimming removed 2 bases at V and 0 bases at J, with 2 bases between. This CDR3 has 14 residues. The CDR3 spells CATSRLSGANVLTF. CDR3 DNA sequence: TGTGCCACCAGCAGACTCTCTGGGGCCAACGTCCTGACTTTC.

This clonotype was recorded many times. The rearrangement uses TRBV12-3 or TRBV12-4 and TRBJ1-5; unclear D gene. The V gene lost 4 bases and the J gene lost 2 bases, with 15 bases spanning the gap. This CDR3 has 16 amino acids. CDR3 protein: CASSYDGWSGNQPQHF. The CDR3 DNA is TGTGCCAGCAGTTATGACGGGTGGAGTGGCAATCAGCCCCAGCATTTT.

This clonotype was seen a handful of times. The chain links TRBV10-3 to TRBJ2-1, with 8 nucleotides matching TRBD2. CDR3 length: 14 amino acids. The germline CDR1 and CDR2 sequences are ENHRY and SYGVKD. The junction had 2 bases not matched to a gene; V was cut back by 2 bases and J by 5 bases. In DNA, the CDR3 is TGTGCCATCAGTGAGACTAGCGGAAACAATGAGCAGTTCTTC. As protein: CAISETSGNNEQFF.

The chain combines TRBV27 with TRBJ1-3; 9 nucleotides agree with TRBD1. Germline CDR1 and CDR2: MNHEY and SMNVEV (reference sequence). This CDR3 has 14 residues. The trim removed 5 bases at V and 2 bases at J, leaving 1 base unmatched. The CDR3 is CASSHRGPGNTIYF. Written as DNA, the CDR3 is TGTGCCAGCAGTCACAGGGGGCCTGGAAACACCATATATTTT.

The chain combines TRBV4-1 with TRBJ2-7, with a tentative D call TRBD2 (5 bases). Germline V gives CDR1 MGHRA, CDR2 YSYEKL. V gave up 1 base and J gave up 2 bases, with 12 bases separating them. This CDR3 spans 15 amino acids. Here the CDR3 DNA reads TGCGCCAGCAGCCAAGGTGGACTTGTCACCTACGAGCAGTACTTC. Protein sequence: CASSQGGLVTYEQYF.

J is TRBJ2-3 and V is TRBV2; D is uncertain. The CDR3 is made up of 12 amino acids. The germline gives CDR1 SNHLY, CDR2 FYNNEI. V was shortened by 10 bases and J by 2 bases, with 10 bases between the two germline ends. CDR3 residues: CATLQVTDTQYF. Here the CDR3 DNA reads TGTGCCACATTGCAGGTCACAGATACGCAGTATTTT.

With respect to this clonotype: One end of the junction does not line up with germline, which may come from a read error. This chain links TRBV6-1 with TRBJ1-2; 10 positions agree with TRBD1. The CDR3 is 13 residues long. CDR1 MNHNS and CDR2 SASEGT come from the germline V gene. CDR3 in amino acids: CASSSGTGATRAF. The CDR3 DNA is TGTGCCAGCAGCTCCGGGACAGGGGCCACCCGTGCCTTC.

This clonotype was detected a few times. The rearrangement joins TRBV5-1 to TRBJ1-1; D possibly corresponds to TRBD1 (5 bases). Trimming cost V 0 bases and J 0 bases, with 12 bases left between them. Germline V gives CDR1 SGHRS, CDR2 YFSETQ. The CDR3 covers 16 residues. For the CDR3, the DNA is TGCGCCAGCAGCTTGGCCCCTCAGGGATTGAACACTGAAGCTTTCTTT. This gives the protein CASSLAPQGLNTEAFF.

The rearrangement uses TRBV20-1 and TRBJ1-6; D gene ambiguous. The CDR3 extends over 13 amino acids. Trimming cost V 3 bases and J 9 bases, with 12 bases left between them. In germline, CDR1 is DFQATT, CDR2 SNEGSKA (reference sequence). The CDR3 region is CSARKQTISPLHF. The CDR3 DNA sequence: TGCAGTGCTAGGAAACAGACAATTTCACCCCTCCACTTT.

The gene calls are TRBV30 and TRBJ2-4; 8 positions agree with TRBD2. Germline V lookup: CDR1 GTSNPN, CDR2 SVGIG (reference sequence). The CDR3 runs to 13 residues. J gave up 1 base and V 5 bases, and 1 base lay outside the gene matches. CDR3 coding DNA: TGTGCCTGGGGCGGGGGGGCCAAAAACATTCAGTACTTC. It translates to CAWGGGAKNIQYF.

This clonotype showed up just a few times. The rearrangement links TRBV7-8 to TRBJ2-2; 8 nucleotides line up with TRBD1. The trim removed 1 base at V and 9 bases at J, leaving 1 base unmatched. The CDR3 contains 13 residues. Germline lookup yields CDR1 SGHVS and CDR2 FQNEAQ. In DNA, the CDR3 is TGTGCCAGCAGCTTAGACAGGGGGAGGGAGCTGTTTTTT. It encodes CASSLDRGRELFF.

This chain connects TRBV12-3 or TRBV12-4 to TRBJ2-1; D is possibly TRBD1 (5 bases). The CDR3 spans 15 residues. With 8 bases removed from V and 0 bases from J, the gap between germline ends came to 14 bases. The CDR3 nucleotides are TGTGCCAGCGGGGCCGCGCCCAGCTCCTACAATGAGCAGTTCTTC. Protein: CASGAAPSSYNEQFF.

This clonotype showed up just a few times. This chain connects TRBV20-1 to TRBJ1-1, with D unclear. V lost 3 bases and J lost 2, with 16 bases in between. The CDR3 is 15 residues long. Looked up from germline, CDR1 is DFQATT and CDR2 is SNEGSKA (reference sequence). CDR3 sequence: CSASEWKELNTEAFF. As DNA, the CDR3 is TGCAGTGCTAGTGAATGGAAAGAACTAAACACTGAAGCTTTCTTT.

This chain joins TRBV5-1 and TRBJ1-1; the D is unclear. With 2 bases removed from V and 12 bases from J, the gap between germline ends came to 17 bases. In germline, CDR1 is SGHRS, CDR2 YFSETQ. The CDR3 is 13 residues long. The CDR3 sequence is CASSFAGRVGTFF. CDR3 DNA sequence: TGCGCCAGCAGCTTCGCCGGGAGGGTCGGGACTTTCTTT.

This clonotype came up many times. CDR3 sequence (DNA): TGCGCCAGCAGCCCCAACAGCGGGAAGCCCTACAATGAGCAGTTCTTC. Translated, it gives CASSPNSGKPYNEQFF. The V call is TRBV5-1, the J call TRBJ2-1; 7 bases agree with TRBD2. This CDR3 spans 16 amino acids. J was trimmed by 2 bases and V by 4 bases; bases with no gene match: 9. Germline V gives CDR1 SGHRS, CDR2 YFSETQ.

This clonotype has only a few counts. The chain employs TRBV7-9 and TRBJ2-7, with a possible D match to TRBD1 (6 bases). The ends were cut back, 5 bases at V and 2 bases at J, with 16 bases in the middle. Germline V lookup: CDR1 SEHNR, CDR2 FQNEAQ (reference sequence). The CDR3 has 15 residues. CDR3 in amino acids: CASSGRQGSPYEQYF. DNA of the CDR3: TGTGCCAGCAGCGGTAGGCAGGGGTCCCCCTACGAGCAGTACTTC.

This clonotype was seen a few times. The rearrangement joins TRBV12-3 or TRBV12-4 to TRBJ2-7, with D possibly being TRBD2 (6 bases). Trimming removed 1 base at V and 0 bases at J, with 16 bases between. The CDR3 runs 17 residues. Here the CDR3 reads CASSLVIWDSSSYEQYF. CDR3 DNA: TGTGCCAGCAGTTTAGTGATTTGGGACTCTAGCTCCTACGAGCAGTACTTC.

The rearrangement links TRBV14 to TRBJ2-7; D remains ambiguous. The CDR3 extends over 12 amino acids. The V and J ends lost 2 bases and 4 bases respectively, with 6 bases between them. Germline CDR1 SGHDN, CDR2 FVKESK. Here the CDR3 DNA reads TGTGCCAGCAGCCAAACAGTATACGAGCAGTACTTC. Amino acid sequence: CASSQTVYEQYF.

This chain links TRBV21-1 with TRBJ2-6; TRBD1 was called by the table and not checked on the DNA. TRBV21-1 is recorded as a pseudogene. This CDR3 is built from 18 residues. The DNA for the CDR3 is TGTGCCAGCAGCAAATTGGGGGGCAAGGATACGGGGGCCAACGTCCTGACTTTC. Its translation is CASSKLGGKDTGANVLTF.

The sample holds many counts of this clonotype. The genes are TRBV20-1 and TRBJ1-1; no clear D gene. The germline V and J ends were trimmed by 0 bases and 1 base, with 15 bases remaining between them. There are 16 residues in the CDR3. The germline V gene encodes CDR1 DFQATT and CDR2 SNEGSKA (reference sequence). The CDR3 DNA reads TGCAGTGCTAGAGATTCCACCGCAGTAAGGAACACTGAAGCTTTCTTT. Amino acid sequence: CSARDSTAVRNTEAFF.

The chain couples TRBV15 to TRBJ2-3; TRBD2 might be the D (5 bases). The CDR3 is made up of 13 amino acids. Germline V lookup: CDR1 LNHNV, CDR2 YYDKDF (reference sequence). V was trimmed by 0 bases and J by 11 bases, leaving 12 bases between them. CDR3 in amino acids: CATSRDQERKQYF. As DNA, the CDR3 is TGTGCCACCAGCAGAGATCAAGAGCGGAAGCAGTATTTT.

This clonotype was picked up many times. The chain joins TRBV9 to TRBJ2-1; tentatively, D is TRBD1 (7 bases). The V gene lost 1 base and the J gene lost 1 base, with 9 bases spanning the gap. CDR3 length: 15 residues. CDR1 and CDR2 from the germline V gene are SGDLS and YYNGEE. The CDR3 bases are TGTGCCAGCAGCGTACAGGGGGGTTCCTACAATGAGCAGTTCTTC. Residues: CASSVQGGSYNEQFF. The entire variable domain, with the rest obtained from reference TRBV9 and TRBJ2-1, is as follows: DSGVTQTPKHLITATGQRVTLRCSPRSGDLSVYWYQQSLDQGLQFLIQYYNGEERAKGNILERFSAQQFPDLHSELNLSSLELGDSALYFCASSVQGGSYNEQFFGPGTRLTVL.

In this sample, this clonotype turned up a few times. The rearrangement joins TRBV3-1 to TRBJ1-5, with 12 bases aligning to TRBD1. Germline V lookup: CDR1 LGHDT, CDR2 YNNKEL (reference sequence). With 4 bases clipped from V and 0 bases from J, the junction kept 7 bases outside the gene matches. The CDR3 spans 18 residues. CDR3 residues: CASSPFGTGGYSNQPQHF. The CDR3 nucleotides are TGTGCCAGCAGCCCCTTCGGGACAGGGGGCTATAGCAATCAGCCCCAGCATTTT.

The sample holds a few counts of this clonotype. The V and J genes are TRBV10-3 and TRBJ1-2; 8 bases fit TRBD1. This CDR3 has 13 residues. V was pared by 10 bases and J by 4 bases, with 8 bases of the junction left unmatched. Germline-derived CDR1 and CDR2 are ENHRY and SYGVKD. The CDR3 sequence: CATKTGAGYGYTF. In DNA form, the CDR3 reads TGTGCCACCAAGACAGGGGCCGGCTATGGCTACACCTTC.